This entry features one T cell receptor beta chain sequence. Its recognized antigen is unknown. One base away there is no much larger clone; base qualities are not given. The sample is drawn from a study of T cell clonotyping in hematopoietic cell transplantation (dated by TCRdb to the early 2020s). Regarding the research as a whole: The study collected 130 to 150 blood samples from about 40 consecutive transplant recipients and their related donors. Patients were recruited between September 2015 and 2017 and followed until late 2020 or death. Paper-wide results and their limitations: Only a small fraction of recipient repertoires overlapped donor repertoires, with over 97% appearing de novo at the given depth. After transplant, TCR diversity in recipients dropped, and pathologically expanded clonotypes increased progressively from day 30 to day 180. The sample size was limited, and because cells were not sorted, the contributions of CD4 and CD8 repertoires could not be separated. Inverse Simpson Index values from donors and from recipients before transplant predicted broader TCR repertoire diversity after transplant.

The time point label of this sample denotes: 30 days after allo-HCT. Blood from recipients was drawn roughly 28 days before transplant, then again at days 30, 100 and 180 after transplant. Nuclei Lysis Solution was used to extract genomic DNA from fresh or cryopreserved unfractionated peripheral blood mononuclear cells. The immunoSEQ assay, a bias-controlled multiplex PCR with V- and J-specific primers, was used to amplify TCR beta CDR3 regions from genomic DNA. A second PCR step added a proprietary barcode and Illumina adapter sequences to the CDR3 amplicons. An Illumina MiSeq instrument was used to sequence the CDR3 libraries. As for the authors' bioinformatics: Export and quality control were handled in immunoSEQ Analyzer 3.0, while downstream analyses relied on R Bioconductor and Immunarch. Only productive rearrangements in the normalized downsampled data set were used to calculate repertoire metrics. In the normalized cohort, clonotypes with more than 5 templates were defined as pathologically expanded. Repertoire diversity was measured with the Inverse Simpson Index. To capture all clonotypes, the CMV-specificity analyses were run on the non-normalized data set. TCRdb obtained this table from immuneACCESS and retained in-frame rearrangements with V and J assigned. These tables miss some clones; where compared with another copy, unresolved V genes account for less than half of the shortfall, and the remainder is unexplained. From that table come the V and J calls and clone size; the DNA was used to work out D and trimming. A total of 1,000 to 1,300 clones appear in this sample, around 77% of them only once. The ten largest clones take up 15% of the sample.

Including the terminal cysteine and phenylalanine, the CDR3 comprises 15 residues. The only DNA kept is the CDR3, 45 bases in frame from the first base. V was cut back by 4 bases and J by 3 bases, leaving a gap of 16 bases between them. Per the germline V gene (reference sequence), MNHEY is the CDR1 and SMNVEV is the CDR2. This chain joins TRBV27 to TRBJ2-7; the D gene cannot be named for sure. The input for sequencing was PBMCs, taken 30 days after allogeneic stem cell transplant. The receptor was isolated from a female patient in her fifties who had an allogeneic stem cell transplant, so the T cells may come from the graft donor. Some clones in this sample may be carry-over from other donors' samples. The nucleotide sequence reads as follows: TGTGCCAGCAGTTCCCCGGGTCCGAGCCTCTACGAGCAGTACTTC. This translates into CASSSPGPSLYEQYF.